This entry concerns a single TCR beta chain. What it recognizes is unknown. Trimming shortened V by 7 bases and J by 0 bases, and 14 bases separated the two germline ends. Germline CDR1 SQVTM, CDR2 ANQGSEA. The CDR3 sequence is 14 residues long. Thymic resections from corrective heart surgery supplied the tissue. Having surgery to correct congenital heart defects, healthy Finnish infants acted as the donors. Here immunoSEQ multiplex PCR was the method, and the copy in TCRdb shows in-frame clones only, minus some. The table records under 150,000 clones, around 94% of them present only once. These data belong to a study of human thymus T cells. Study-level findings and limits: Thymic TCR repertoires of unrelated people reportedly overlapped highly.

V gene TRBV29-1 combines with J gene TRBJ2-3; D is perhaps TRBD2 (5 bases). This clonotype was obtained from a boy younger than two with a congenital heart defect but otherwise immunologically healthy. The sample taken for sequencing was thymus tissue. The DNA of the CDR3 is TGCAGCGCCACTAGGGAGATTAGCACAGATACGCAGTATTTT. Its translation: CSATREISTDTQYF.